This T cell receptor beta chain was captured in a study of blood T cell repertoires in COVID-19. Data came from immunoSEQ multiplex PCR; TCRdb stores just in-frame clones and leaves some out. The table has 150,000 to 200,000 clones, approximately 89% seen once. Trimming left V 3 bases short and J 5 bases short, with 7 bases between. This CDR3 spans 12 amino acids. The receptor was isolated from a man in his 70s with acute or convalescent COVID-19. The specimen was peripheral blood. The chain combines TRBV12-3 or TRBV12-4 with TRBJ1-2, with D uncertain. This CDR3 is CASSLSVYGYTF. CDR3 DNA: TGTGCCAGCAGTTTGTCGGTGTATGGCTACACCTTC.